These 31 T cell receptor beta chains were all obtained from the same sample, sequenced in a study of blood T cell repertoires in COVID-19. Method: immunoSEQ multiplex PCR; TCRdb's copy keeps in-frame clones and lacks some. The sample consists of roughly 62,000 clones, approximately 79% of them appearing once. The sequenced material came from peripheral blood. All receptors derive from a woman aged 80 or over with active or convalescent COVID-19.

A remark on this clone: Other DNA sequences in the same sample also yield this CDR3. The V and J genes are TRBV7-9 and TRBJ1-2, with D maybe TRBD1 (6 bases). This CDR3 region has 14 residues. With 1 base removed from V and 8 bases from J, the gap between germline ends came to 14 bases. CDR1 and CDR2 (germline): SEHNR, FQNEAQ (reference sequence). Here the CDR3 DNA reads TGTGCCAGCAGCTTAGACCGGGGGGCTGGCGGCTACACCTTC. It specifies CASSLDRGAGGYTF.

This rearrangement joins TRBV6-5 to TRBJ1-1; D gene uncertain. V lost 0 bases to trimming and J lost 1 base, with 6 bases between them. The CDR3 length is 14 residues. CDR1 is MNHEY and CDR2 is SVGAGI in the germline V gene. The CDR3 DNA is TGTGCCAGCAGTTACTCGCGGCGGAACACTGAAGCTTTCTTT. This sequence encodes CASSYSRRNTEAFF.

The CDR3 sequence is CASSEAAGQGEETQYF. The CDR3 nucleotides read TGTGCCAGCAGTGAAGCGGCGGGACAGGGAGAAGAGACCCAGTACTTC. The chain uses TRBV2 and TRBJ2-5; 9 bases agree with TRBD1. The CDR3 is made up of 16 amino acids. The junction had 5 bases not matched to a gene; V was cut back by 0 bases and J by 3 bases. The germline V gene encodes CDR1 SNHLY and CDR2 FYNNEI.

This chain uses TRBV12-5 with TRBJ1-4, with TRBD1 matching 7 bases. Germline CDR1 is LGHNT and CDR2 is FRNRAP. Unmatched junction bases numbered 5, after V lost 5 bases and J lost 8 bases. This CDR3 contains 13 residues. CDR3 DNA sequence: TGTGCTAGTGGTACAGGGGTTGGGGAAAAACTGTTTTTT. Translating it yields CASGTGVGEKLFF.

This chain uses TRBV4-1 with TRBJ1-2; D uncertain. The CDR3 contains 13 residues. With 0 bases removed from V and 6 bases from J, the gap between germline ends came to 8 bases. Germline V CDR1 and CDR2: MGHRA, YSYEKL. The CDR3 DNA is TGCGCCAGCAGCCAAGAAAGGGAGGATGGCTACACCTTC. Translating it yields CASSQEREDGYTF.

This clone was counted once. The DNA is left out, because the CDR3 cannot be placed on it with certainty; the CDR3 is given as TCRdb lists it. The chain couples TRBV2 to TRBJ1-1; the D call in the table, TRBD1, was not verified against the DNA. CDR1 SNHLY and CDR2 FYNNEI come from the germline V gene. From its first to its last residue, the CDR3 has 13 amino acids. CDR3 amino acids: CASILGRDTEAFF.

The chain combines TRBV5-1 with TRBJ2-3; 9 positions agree with TRBD1. V was clipped by 0 bases and J by 1 base; unmatched bases: 3. The CDR3 consists of 16 residues. Germline V gene sequence: CDR1 SGHRS, CDR2 YFSETQ. This CDR3 is CASSLGDRARTDTQYF. In nucleotides, the CDR3 is TGCGCCAGCAGCTTGGGGGACAGGGCCCGCACAGATACGCAGTATTTT.

Here the CDR3 reads CASSNPGGHTDTQYF. The CDR3 DNA is TGTGCCAGCAGCAACCCGGGGGGCCACACAGATACGCAGTATTTT. The chain employs TRBV7-3 and TRBJ2-3; tentatively, D is TRBD2 (7 bases). Trimming took off 5 bases at V and 2 bases at J, with 14 bases between the two ends. The length of the CDR3 is 15 residues. Germline CDR1 SGHTA, CDR2 FQGTGA. Using reference TRBV7-3 and TRBJ2-3 for the parts outside the CDR3, the full variable domain is GAGVSQTPSNKVTEKGKYVELRCDPISGHTALYWYRQSLGQGPEFLIYFQGTGAADDSGLPNDRFFAVRPEGSVSTLKIQRTERGDSAVYLCASSNPGGHTDTQYFGPGTRLTVL.

The chain employs TRBV6-4 and TRBJ2-2, with D maybe TRBD1 (7 bases). The V end was cut by 0 bases, the J end by 3 bases, with 11 bases between. This CDR3 contains 16 residues. Looked up from germline, CDR1 is MRHNA and CDR2 is SNTAGT. CDR3 bases: TGTGCCAGCAGTGACTCTCCAGGGGGGTACACCGGGGAGCTGTTTTTT. Translated, it gives CASSDSPGGYTGELFF.

This chain links TRBV10-3 with TRBJ1-1; unclear D gene. The germline V gene has CDR1 ENHRY and CDR2 SYGVKD. The CDR3 is made up of 15 amino acids. The V end lost 3 bases, the J end lost 2 bases, and 13 bases lay between the germline ends. The CDR3 protein is CAISDKIQPNTEAFF. The DNA for the CDR3 is TGTGCCATCAGTGACAAAATACAGCCCAACACTGAAGCTTTCTTT.

The chain uses TRBV10-3 and TRBJ1-1; D is ambiguous. Deletions cut 6 bases from V and 0 bases from J, with 11 bases between. This CDR3 comprises 14 residues. CDR1 is ENHRY and CDR2 is SYGVKD in the germline V gene. The CDR3 nucleotides read TGTGCCATCAGGGGAGACGGGATGAACACTGAAGCTTTCTTT. Encoded protein: CAIRGDGMNTEAFF.

The V gene is TRBV5-1, the J gene TRBJ1-1; D gene uncertain. This CDR3 has 14 amino acids. Per the germline V gene, CDR1 is SGHRS and CDR2 is YFSETQ. V shed 1 base and J shed 6 bases, with 13 bases lying between them. CDR3 loop: CASSLFLEGSEAFF. The CDR3 bases are TGCGCCAGCAGCTTGTTTTTGGAGGGATCTGAAGCTTTCTTT.

The rearrangement uses TRBV7-9 and TRBJ2-7; D ambiguous. The germline V gene has CDR1 SEHNR and CDR2 FQNEAQ (reference sequence). The CDR3 has 13 amino acids. The V gene lost 9 bases and the J gene lost 6 bases, with 18 bases spanning the gap. DNA of the CDR3: TGTGCCAGTACGCCTCGCAGCGCCCTCGAGCAGTACTTC. Its protein product is CASTPRSALEQYF.

The rearrangement links TRBV5-1 to TRBJ2-1, with D possibly TRBD1 on 6 matching bases. The germline V gene encodes CDR1 SGHRS and CDR2 YFSETQ. The CDR3 length is 15 residues. Trimming removed 3 bases from V and 4 bases from J, with 14 bases in between. Here the CDR3 DNA reads TGCGCCAGCAGCTCGCAGACAGGATCTTACAATGAGCAGTTCTTC. Its translation is CASSSQTGSYNEQFF.

This clone has only one observation. The chain combines TRBV12-3 or TRBV12-4 with TRBJ2-7, with 8 bases lining up with TRBD1. With 4 bases clipped from V and 7 bases from J, the junction kept 6 bases outside the gene matches. The CDR3 loop spans 13 amino acids. In nucleotides, the CDR3 is TGTGCCAGCAGTTCCCAGGGGGCGGGAGAGCAGTACTTC. Its translation is CASSSQGAGEQYF.

J is TRBJ2-7 and V is TRBV5-1; 9 bases are shared with TRBD1. Germline values: CDR1 SGHRS, CDR2 YFSETQ. J gave up 6 bases and V 4 bases, and 5 bases lay outside the gene matches. The CDR3 loop spans 13 amino acids. CDR3 DNA: TGCGCCAGCAGCCTGGGACAGGGTGTCGAGCAGTACTTC. It specifies CASSLGQGVEQYF.

The chain has TRBV9 and TRBJ2-1, with D perhaps TRBD2 (7 bases). The germline V gene encodes CDR1 SGDLS and CDR2 YYNGEE. The CDR3 has 18 residues. V lost 4 bases to trimming and J lost 4 bases, with 24 bases between them. For the CDR3, the DNA is TGTGCCAGCAGCCCCCCCGGGCCAACCGGGGGGCTTTACAATGAGCAGTTCTTC. Amino acids: CASSPPGPTGGLYNEQFF.

In DNA, the CDR3 is TGTGCCAGCAGCTTAACCCCGACAGGGATGCGAACTGAAGCTTTCTTT. Translation: CASSLTPTGMRTEAFF. V is TRBV7-6 and J is TRBJ1-1; TRBD1 aligns across 7 bases. Germline values: CDR1 SGHVS, CDR2 FNYEAQ. J was trimmed by 5 bases and V by 2 bases; bases with no gene match: 11. The length of the CDR3 is 16 residues.

This chain joins TRBV7-9 and TRBJ2-3; TRBD2 is a possible D gene (6 bases). Germline assignment: CDR1 SEHNR and CDR2 FQNEAQ (reference sequence). V lost 5 bases and J lost 5, with 14 bases in between. The CDR3 is 14 residues long. DNA for the CDR3: TGTGCCAGCAGCCTGTTGCGGGGTAGAGATACGCAGTATTTT. Protein sequence: CASSLLRGRDTQYF. The entire variable domain, with the rest obtained from reference TRBV7-9 and TRBJ2-3, is as follows: DTGVSQNPRHKITKRGQNVTFRCDPISEHNRLYWYRQTLGQGPEFLTYFQNEAQLEKSRLLSDRFSAERPKGSFSTLEIQRTEQGDSAMYLCASSLLRGRDTQYFGPGTRLTVL.

The V and J genes are TRBV7-3 and TRBJ2-3; possibly TRBD2 for D (5 bases). Germline CDR1 is SGHTA and CDR2 is FQGTGA. The CDR3 is made up of 13 amino acids. V shed 0 bases and J shed 6 bases, with 7 bases lying between them. In DNA form, the CDR3 reads TGTGCCAGCAGCTTAACGCGAGGGGATACGCAGTATTTT. This encodes CASSLTRGDTQYF.

V is TRBV11-3 and J is TRBJ2-5; the D gene is possibly TRBD2 (7 bases). V lost 5 bases to trimming and J lost 5 bases, with 15 bases between them. The CDR3 has 14 residues. From germline, CDR1 is SGHNT and CDR2 YENEEA. CDR3 residues: CASSKGGPRETQYF. For the CDR3, the DNA is TGTGCCAGCAGCAAGGGGGGGCCGCGGGAGACCCAGTACTTC.

The chain has TRBV18 and TRBJ1-1; D is undetermined. The length of the CDR3 is 15 residues. Trimming cost V 6 bases and J 4 bases, with 18 bases left between them. The germline gives CDR1 KGHSH, CDR2 LQKENI. This chain's CDR3 is CASSPRPTRGTEAFF. The CDR3 bases are TGTGCCAGCTCGCCCAGACCAACGCGGGGCACTGAAGCTTTCTTT. The whole variable domain, remainder taken from reference TRBV18 and TRBJ1-1, is NAGVMQNPRHLVRRRGQEARLRCSPMKGHSHVYWYRQLPEEGLKFMVYLQKENIIDESGMPKERFSAEFPKEGPSILRIQQVVRGDSAAYFCASSPRPTRGTEAFFGQGTRLTVV.

This chain uses TRBV5-1 with TRBJ1-1; a possible D gene is TRBD1 (5 bases). V gave up 3 bases and J gave up 4 bases, with 22 bases separating them. The CDR3 covers 17 residues. The germline V gene encodes CDR1 SGHRS and CDR2 YFSETQ. CDR3 residues: CASSSSSGAGVSTEAFF. The DNA for the CDR3 is TGCGCCAGCAGCTCCTCCAGCGGGGCGGGGGTTAGCACTGAAGCTTTCTTT.

This clone was recorded only once. The chain joins TRBV5-4 to TRBJ2-1, with D tentatively TRBD2 (5 bases). V gave up 4 bases and J gave up 7 bases, with 12 bases separating them. CDR1 SGHNT and CDR2 YYREEE come from the germline V gene (reference sequence). This CDR3 contains 13 residues. The CDR3 DNA is TGTGCCAGCAGCCGGGGTCGGGGTAATGAGCAGTTCTTC. It codes for CASSRGRGNEQFF.

The chain recombines TRBV27 with TRBJ2-7; TRBD1 aligns across 9 bases. Germline CDR1 is MNHEY and CDR2 is SMNVEV (reference sequence). After removal of 8 bases from V and 4 bases from J, the junction contained 6 bases not matched to a gene. This CDR3 region has 13 residues. CDR3: CASAIGTGYEQYF. The CDR3 DNA sequence: TGTGCCAGCGCCATCGGGACAGGGTACGAGCAGTACTTC.

This chain links TRBV4-1 with TRBJ2-7; a possible D gene is TRBD1 (5 bases). V lost 0 bases and J 0 bases, leaving 9 bases between the germline ends. CDR3 length: 15 amino acids. Per the germline V gene, CDR1 is MGHRA and CDR2 is YSYEKL. The CDR3, as DNA: TGCGCCAGCAGCCAAGAACAGGCCAACTCCTACGAGCAGTACTTC. Protein sequence: CASSQEQANSYEQYF.

This chain links TRBV12-3 or TRBV12-4 with TRBJ1-2; no reliable D call. This CDR3 comprises 13 residues. Trimming took 5 bases from V and 8 from J, leaving 15 bases between them. CDR3 nucleotides: TGTGCCAGCAGTGTGTACGAGGGCGGAGGCTACACCTTC. Encoded protein: CASSVYEGGGYTF.

The chain joins TRBV5-5 to TRBJ2-4; TRBD2 matches at 7 bases. Germline V lookup: CDR1 SGHKS, CDR2 YYEKEE (reference sequence). The CDR3 extends over 19 amino acids. V dropped 7 bases and J dropped 0; count of bases not matched to a gene: 19. CDR3 nucleotide sequence: TGTGCCAGCCTACCTATAGCGGGCCCAACAACACTAGCCAAAAACATTCAGTACTTC. Amino acid sequence: CASLPIAGPTTLAKNIQYF.

The CDR3 DNA sequence: TGCAGCGCCCGACTGGCGGCGGGGACTGAAGCTTTCTTT. This encodes CSARLAAGTEAFF. The rearrangement joins TRBV29-1 to TRBJ1-1; D unresolved. CDR3 size: 13 residues. CDR1 and CDR2 from the germline V gene are SQVTM and ANQGSEA. Trimming left V 7 bases short and J 5 bases short, with 17 bases between. Combining the CDR3 with reference TRBV29-1 and TRBJ1-1 gives the whole variable domain SAVISQKPSRDICQRGTSLTIQCQVDSQVTMMFWYRQQPGQSLTLIATANQGSEATYESGFVIDKFPISRPNLTFSTLTVSNMSPEDSSIYLCSARLAAGTEAFFGQGTRLTVV.

Many counts were recorded for this clone. The chain recombines TRBV11-2 with TRBJ2-2, with 8 bases lining up with TRBD1. The germline CDR1 and CDR2 sequences are SGHAT and FQNNGV. The trim removed 5 bases at V and 4 bases at J, leaving 6 bases unmatched. This CDR3 is built from 15 residues. The CDR3 loop is CASSPRTGPTGELFF. CDR3 coding DNA: TGTGCCAGCAGCCCCCGGACAGGGCCCACCGGGGAGCTGTTTTTT.

Note on this clone: Additional DNA sequences in this sample encode the identical CDR3. The chain uses TRBV3-1 (or the pseudogene TRBV3-2) and TRBJ2-5; 8 nucleotides match TRBD2. This CDR3 comprises 14 residues. V trimming: 4 bases; J trimming: 1 base; junction bases outside the gene matches: 2. CDR1 is LGHDT, CDR2 YNNKEL, per germline (reference sequence). The CDR3 protein is CASSPTSGQETQYF. DNA of the CDR3: TGTGCCAGCAGCCCAACTAGCGGCCAAGAGACCCAGTACTTC.